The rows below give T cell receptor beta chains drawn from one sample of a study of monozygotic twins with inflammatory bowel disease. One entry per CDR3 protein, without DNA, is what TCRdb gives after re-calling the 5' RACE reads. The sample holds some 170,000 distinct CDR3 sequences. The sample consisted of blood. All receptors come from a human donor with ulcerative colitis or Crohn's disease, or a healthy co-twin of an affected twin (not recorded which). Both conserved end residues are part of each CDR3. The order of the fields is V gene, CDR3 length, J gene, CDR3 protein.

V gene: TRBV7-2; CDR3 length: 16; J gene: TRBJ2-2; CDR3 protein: CASSFGQGPNTGELFF
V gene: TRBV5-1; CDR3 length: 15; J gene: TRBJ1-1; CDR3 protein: CASSLLTGGNTEAFF
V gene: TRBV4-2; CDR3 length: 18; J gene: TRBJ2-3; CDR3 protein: CASSQEGLQWGGTDTQYF
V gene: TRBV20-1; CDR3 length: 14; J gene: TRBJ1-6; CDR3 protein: CSAKLGVEISPLHF
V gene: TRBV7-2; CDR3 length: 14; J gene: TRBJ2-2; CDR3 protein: CASSWAGEAGELFF
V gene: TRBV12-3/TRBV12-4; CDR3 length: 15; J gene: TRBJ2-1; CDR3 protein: CASSDVGERVDEQFF
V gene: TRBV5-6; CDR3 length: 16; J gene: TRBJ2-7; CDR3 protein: CASSRSGSGDSYEQYF
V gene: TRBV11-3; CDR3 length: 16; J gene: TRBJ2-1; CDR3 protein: CASSREGRGSYNEQFF
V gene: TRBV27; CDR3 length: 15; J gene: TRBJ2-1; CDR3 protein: CASILSGGGYNEQFF
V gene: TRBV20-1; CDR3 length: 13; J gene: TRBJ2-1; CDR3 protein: CSAVQSAWNEQFF
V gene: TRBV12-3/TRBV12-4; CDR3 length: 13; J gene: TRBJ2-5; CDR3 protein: CASSPMATETQYF
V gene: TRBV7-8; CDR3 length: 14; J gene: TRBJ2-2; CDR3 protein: CASSWDRNAGELFF
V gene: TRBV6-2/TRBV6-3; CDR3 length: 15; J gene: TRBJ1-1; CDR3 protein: CASSYPSGWGTEAFF
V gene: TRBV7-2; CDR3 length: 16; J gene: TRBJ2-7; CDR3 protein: CASSLGLAVSSYEQYF
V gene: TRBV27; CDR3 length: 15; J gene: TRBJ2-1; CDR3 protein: CASSLLRTSGSEQFF
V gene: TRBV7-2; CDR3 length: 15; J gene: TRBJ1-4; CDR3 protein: CASSLAGEGFEKLFF
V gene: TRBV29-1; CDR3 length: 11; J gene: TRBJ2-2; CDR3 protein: CSVDGPGELFF
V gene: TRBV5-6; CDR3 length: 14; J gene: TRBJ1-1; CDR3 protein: CASTYGAMGTEAFF
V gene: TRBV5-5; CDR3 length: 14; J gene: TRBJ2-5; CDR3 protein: CASSLWLGQETQYF
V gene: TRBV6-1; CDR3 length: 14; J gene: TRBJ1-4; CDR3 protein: CASSPSTGVEKLFF
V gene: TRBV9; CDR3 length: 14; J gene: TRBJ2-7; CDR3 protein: CASSTSGQGYEQYF
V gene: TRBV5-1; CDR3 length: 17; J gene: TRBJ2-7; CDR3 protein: CASSLMGQGAPIYEQYF
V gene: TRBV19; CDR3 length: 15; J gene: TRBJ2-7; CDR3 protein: CASKPGLAASYEQYF
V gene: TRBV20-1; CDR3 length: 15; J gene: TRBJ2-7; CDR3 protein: CSARASGGRRYEQYF
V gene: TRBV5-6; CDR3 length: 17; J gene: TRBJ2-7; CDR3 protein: CASSSGGAGVASYEQYF
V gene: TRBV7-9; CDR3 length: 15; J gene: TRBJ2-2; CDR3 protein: CASSLAGTSPGELFF